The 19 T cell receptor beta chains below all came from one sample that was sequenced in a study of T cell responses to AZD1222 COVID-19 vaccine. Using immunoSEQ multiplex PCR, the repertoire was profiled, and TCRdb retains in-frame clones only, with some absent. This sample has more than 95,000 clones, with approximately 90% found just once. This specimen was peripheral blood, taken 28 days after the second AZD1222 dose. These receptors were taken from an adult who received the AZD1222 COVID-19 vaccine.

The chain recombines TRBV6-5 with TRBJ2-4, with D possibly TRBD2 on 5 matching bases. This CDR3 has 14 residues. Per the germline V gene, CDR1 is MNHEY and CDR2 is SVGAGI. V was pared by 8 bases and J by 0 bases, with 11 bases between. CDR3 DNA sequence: TGTGCCAGCGGAGGCGGACTAGCCAAAAACATTCAGTACTTC. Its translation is CASGGGLAKNIQYF.

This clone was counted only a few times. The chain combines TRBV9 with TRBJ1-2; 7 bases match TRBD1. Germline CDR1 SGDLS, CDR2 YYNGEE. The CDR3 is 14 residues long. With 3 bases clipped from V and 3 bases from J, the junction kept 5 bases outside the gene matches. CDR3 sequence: CASSEGTDHYGYTF. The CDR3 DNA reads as TGTGCCAGCAGCGAGGGGACAGACCACTATGGCTACACCTTC.

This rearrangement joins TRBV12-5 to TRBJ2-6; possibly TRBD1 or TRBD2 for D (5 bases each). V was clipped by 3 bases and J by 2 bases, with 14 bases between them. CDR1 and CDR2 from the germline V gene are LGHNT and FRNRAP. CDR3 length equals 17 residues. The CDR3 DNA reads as TGTGCTAGTGGTTTAAGGCGGTGGGGGACTGGGGCCAACGTCCTGACTTTC. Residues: CASGLRRWGTGANVLTF.

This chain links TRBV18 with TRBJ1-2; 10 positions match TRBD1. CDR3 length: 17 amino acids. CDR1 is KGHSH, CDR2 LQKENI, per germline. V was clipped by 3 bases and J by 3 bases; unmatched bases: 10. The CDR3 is CASSPGQGSRMDYGYTF. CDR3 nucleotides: TGTGCCAGCTCACCGGGACAGGGGTCCCGAATGGACTATGGCTACACCTTC.

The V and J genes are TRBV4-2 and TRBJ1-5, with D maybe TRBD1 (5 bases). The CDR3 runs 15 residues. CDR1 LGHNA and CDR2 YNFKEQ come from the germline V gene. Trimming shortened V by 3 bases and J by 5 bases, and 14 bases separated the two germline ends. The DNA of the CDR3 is TGTGCCAGCAGCCATCGCCTAGACAGAGATCAGCCCCAGCATTTT. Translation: CASSHRLDRDQPQHF.

DNA for the CDR3: TGTGCCAGCAGCTTAGGGGCCACTAACTATGGCTACACCTTC. Protein: CASSLGATNYGYTF. V gene TRBV5-6 combines with J gene TRBJ1-2, with TRBD1 as a possible D gene (5 bases). The CDR3 contains 14 residues. V lost 2 bases, J lost 0 bases, and 8 bases lay in between. Germline lookup yields CDR1 SGHDT and CDR2 YYEEEE. Looking up the rest from reference TRBV5-6 and TRBJ1-2 gives the full variable domain: DAGVTQSPTHLIKTRGQQVTLRCSPKSGHDTVSWYQQALGQGPQFIFQYYEEEERQRGNFPDRFSGHQFPNYSSELNVNALLLGDSALYLCASSLGATNYGYTFGSGTRLTVV.

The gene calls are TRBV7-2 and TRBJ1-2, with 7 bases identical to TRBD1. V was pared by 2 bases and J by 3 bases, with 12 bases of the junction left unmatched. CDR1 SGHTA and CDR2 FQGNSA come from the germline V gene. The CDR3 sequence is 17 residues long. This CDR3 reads CASSLPLQGSFDYGYTF. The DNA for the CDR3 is TGTGCCAGCAGCTTACCCTTACAGGGGTCCTTCGACTATGGCTACACCTTC.

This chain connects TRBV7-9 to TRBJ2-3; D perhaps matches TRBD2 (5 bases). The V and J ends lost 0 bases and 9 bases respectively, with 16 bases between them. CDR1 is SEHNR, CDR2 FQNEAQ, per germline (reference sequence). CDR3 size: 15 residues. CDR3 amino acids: CASSLASGQTITQYF. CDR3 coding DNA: TGTGCCAGCAGCTTAGCGTCGGGCCAGACTATAACGCAGTATTTT. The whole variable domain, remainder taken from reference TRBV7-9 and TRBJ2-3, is DTGVSQNPRHKITKRGQNVTFRCDPISEHNRLYWYRQTLGQGPEFLTYFQNEAQLEKSRLLSDRFSAERPKGSFSTLEIQRTEQGDSAMYLCASSLASGQTITQYFGPGTRLTVL.

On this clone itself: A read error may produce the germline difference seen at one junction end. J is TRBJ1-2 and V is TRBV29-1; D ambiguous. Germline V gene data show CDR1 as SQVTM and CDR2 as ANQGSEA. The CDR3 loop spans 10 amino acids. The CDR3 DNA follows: TGCAGCGCTGAAGCCTCCGGCTACACCTTC. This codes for CSAEASGYTF.

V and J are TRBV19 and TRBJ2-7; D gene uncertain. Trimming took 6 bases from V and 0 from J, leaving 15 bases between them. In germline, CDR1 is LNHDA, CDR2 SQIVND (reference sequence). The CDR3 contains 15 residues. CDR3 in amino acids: CASSPSASSSYEQYF. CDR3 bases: TGTGCCAGTAGCCCCTCGGCAAGTAGCTCCTACGAGCAGTACTTC.

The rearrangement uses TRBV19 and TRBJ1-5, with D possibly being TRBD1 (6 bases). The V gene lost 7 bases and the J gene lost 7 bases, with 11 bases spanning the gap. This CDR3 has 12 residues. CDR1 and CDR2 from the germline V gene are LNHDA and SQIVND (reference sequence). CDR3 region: CASTQGSQPQHF. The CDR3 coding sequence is TGTGCCAGTACGCAGGGGAGCCAGCCCCAGCATTTT.

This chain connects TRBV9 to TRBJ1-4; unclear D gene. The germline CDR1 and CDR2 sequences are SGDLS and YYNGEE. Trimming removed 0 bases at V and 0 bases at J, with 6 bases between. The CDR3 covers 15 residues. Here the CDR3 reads CASSVGSATNEKLFF. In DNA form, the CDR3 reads TGTGCCAGCAGCGTAGGCTCTGCAACTAATGAAAAACTGTTTTTT.

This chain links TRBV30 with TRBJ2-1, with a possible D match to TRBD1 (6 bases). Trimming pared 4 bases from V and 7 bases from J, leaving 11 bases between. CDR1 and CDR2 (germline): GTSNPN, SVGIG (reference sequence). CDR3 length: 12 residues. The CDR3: CAWIGRGNEQFF. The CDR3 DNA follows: TGTGCCTGGATCGGAAGGGGGAATGAGCAGTTCTTC.

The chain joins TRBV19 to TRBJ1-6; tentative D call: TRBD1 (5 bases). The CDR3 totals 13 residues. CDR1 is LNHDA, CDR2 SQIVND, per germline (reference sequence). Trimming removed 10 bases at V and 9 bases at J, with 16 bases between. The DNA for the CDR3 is TGTGCCACCAGTCATGGAGGGGTTTCACCCCTCCACTTT. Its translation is CATSHGGVSPLHF.

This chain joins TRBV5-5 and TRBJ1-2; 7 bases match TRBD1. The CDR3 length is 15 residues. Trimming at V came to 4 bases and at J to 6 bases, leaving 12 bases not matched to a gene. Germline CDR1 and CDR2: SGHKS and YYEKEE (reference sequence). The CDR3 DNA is TGTGCCAGCAGCACGCCCCTACAGGGGCCAAATGGCTACACCTTC. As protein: CASSTPLQGPNGYTF.

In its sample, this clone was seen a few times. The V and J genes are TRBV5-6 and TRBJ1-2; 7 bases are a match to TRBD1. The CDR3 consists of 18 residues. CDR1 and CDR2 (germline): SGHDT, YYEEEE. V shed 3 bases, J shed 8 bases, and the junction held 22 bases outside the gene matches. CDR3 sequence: CASSSFGQALKGHWGYTF. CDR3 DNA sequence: TGTGCCAGCAGCTCCTTCGGACAGGCATTAAAGGGCCACTGGGGCTACACCTTC.

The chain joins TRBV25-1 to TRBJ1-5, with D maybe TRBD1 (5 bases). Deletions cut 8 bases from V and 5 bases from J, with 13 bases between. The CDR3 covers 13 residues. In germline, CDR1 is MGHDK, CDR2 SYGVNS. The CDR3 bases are TGTGCCAGCGGAGGTATAGGGGATCAGCCCCAGCATTTT. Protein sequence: CASGGIGDQPQHF. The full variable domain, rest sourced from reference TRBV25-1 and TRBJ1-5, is EADIYQTPRYLVIGTGKKITLECSQTMGHDKMYWYQQDPGMELHLIHYSYGVNSTEKGDLSSESTVSRIRTEHFPLTLESARPSHTSQYLCASGGIGDQPQHFGDGTRLSIL.

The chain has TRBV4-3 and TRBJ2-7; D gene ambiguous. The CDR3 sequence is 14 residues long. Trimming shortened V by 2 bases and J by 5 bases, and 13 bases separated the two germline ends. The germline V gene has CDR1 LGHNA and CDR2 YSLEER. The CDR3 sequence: CASSQTTVVNEQYF. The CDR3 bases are TGCGCCAGCAGCCAAACAACAGTTGTCAACGAGCAGTACTTC.

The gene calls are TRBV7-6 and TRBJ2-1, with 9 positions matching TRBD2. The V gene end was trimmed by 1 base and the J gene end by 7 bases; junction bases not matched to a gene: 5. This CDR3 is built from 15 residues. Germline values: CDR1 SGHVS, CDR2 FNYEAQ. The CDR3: CASSLVAGGPNEQFF. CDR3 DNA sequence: TGTGCCAGCAGCTTAGTGGCGGGAGGGCCAAATGAGCAGTTCTTC.